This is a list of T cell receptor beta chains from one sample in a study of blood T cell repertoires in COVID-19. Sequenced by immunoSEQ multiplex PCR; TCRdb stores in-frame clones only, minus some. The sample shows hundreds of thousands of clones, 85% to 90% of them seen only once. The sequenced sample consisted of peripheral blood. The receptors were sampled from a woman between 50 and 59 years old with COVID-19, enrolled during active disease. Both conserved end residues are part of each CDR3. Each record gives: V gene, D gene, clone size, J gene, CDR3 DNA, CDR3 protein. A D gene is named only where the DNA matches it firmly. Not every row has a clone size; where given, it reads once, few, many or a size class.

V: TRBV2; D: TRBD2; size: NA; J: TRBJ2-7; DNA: TGTGCCAGCAGGGCCCTGGGACTAGCGGGGTCCTACGAGCAGTACTTC; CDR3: CASRALGLAGSYEQYF
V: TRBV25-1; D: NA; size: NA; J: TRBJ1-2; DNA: TGTGCCAGCAGTGAACGAGGGAACTATGGCTACACCTTC; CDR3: CASSERGNYGYTF
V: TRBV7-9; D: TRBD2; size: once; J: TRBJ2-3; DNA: TGTGCCAGCAGCCCCCGAGGGGAGGGAGTCGTGGATACGCAGTATTTT; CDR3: CASSPRGEGVVDTQYF
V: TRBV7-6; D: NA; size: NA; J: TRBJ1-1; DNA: TGTGCCAGCAGCCTTACAGGGCTCGGCACTGAAGCTTTCTTT; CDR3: CASSLTGLGTEAFF
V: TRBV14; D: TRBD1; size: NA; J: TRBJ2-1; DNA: TGTGCCAGCAGCCTGCTAGACAGGGATGAGCAGTTCTTC; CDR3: CASSLLDRDEQFF
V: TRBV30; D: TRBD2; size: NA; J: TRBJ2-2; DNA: TGTGCCGGGGGGGAGGCCGGGGAGCTGTTTTTT; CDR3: CAGGEAGELFF
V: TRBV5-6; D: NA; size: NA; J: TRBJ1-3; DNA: TGTGCCAGCAGCTTGCCGGACAGAAACACCATATATTTT; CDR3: CASSLPDRNTIYF
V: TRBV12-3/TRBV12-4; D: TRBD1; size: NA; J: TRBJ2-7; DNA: TGTGCCAGCCCGGGACAGAGAGCTCTGGAGCAGTACTTC; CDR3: CASPGQRALEQYF
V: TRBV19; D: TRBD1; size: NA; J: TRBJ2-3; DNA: TGTGCCAGTAGTATACGGGACAGGGGAATCACAGATACGCAGTATTTT; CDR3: CASSIRDRGITDTQYF
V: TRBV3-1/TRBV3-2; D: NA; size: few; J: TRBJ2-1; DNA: TGTGCCAGCAGCCAGTACTTAGGGGGGGGGAGGAATGAGCAGTTCTTC; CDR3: CASSQYLGGGRNEQFF
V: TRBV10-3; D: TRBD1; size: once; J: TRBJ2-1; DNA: TGTGCCACCTTGGCCGGGACAGCATACAATGAGCAGTTCTTC; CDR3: CATLAGTAYNEQFF
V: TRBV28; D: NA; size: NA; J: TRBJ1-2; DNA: TGTGCCAGCAGTTCTGGCGGGGGCTACACCTTC; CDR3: CASSSGGGYTF
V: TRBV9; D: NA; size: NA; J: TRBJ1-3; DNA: TGTGCCAGCAGCTTCAGAGGAAACACCATATATTTT; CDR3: CASSFRGNTIYF
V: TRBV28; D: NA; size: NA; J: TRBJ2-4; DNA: TGTGCCAGCAGTTATTCGGTCGGAAACATTCAGTACTTC; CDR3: CASSYSVGNIQYF
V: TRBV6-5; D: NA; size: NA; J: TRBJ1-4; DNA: TGTGCCTCTTCGAGAGGGGAAAAACTGTTTTTT; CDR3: CASSRGEKLFF
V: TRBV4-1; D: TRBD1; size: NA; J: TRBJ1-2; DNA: TGCGCCAGCAGCCAAGATAAGAGGGTTGGGGGGACAGGCAGCCGATATGGCTACACCTTC; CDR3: CASSQDKRVGGTGSRYGYTF
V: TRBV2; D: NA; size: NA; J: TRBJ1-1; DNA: TGTGCCAGCAGTGAAGCGAGAGGGCAGATGAACACTGAAGCTTTCTTT; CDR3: CASSEARGQMNTEAFF
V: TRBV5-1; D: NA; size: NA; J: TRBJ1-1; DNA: TGCGCCAGCAGCTTCAGGGGCGCTGAAGCTTTCTTT; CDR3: CASSFRGAEAFF
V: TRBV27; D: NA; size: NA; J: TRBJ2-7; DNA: TGTGCCAGCAGTCCTGGGATGTCCGGGAGTGCGGTCTACGAGCAGTACTTC; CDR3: CASSPGMSGSAVYEQYF
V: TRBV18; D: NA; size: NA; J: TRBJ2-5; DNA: TGTGCCAGCTCACCACCGGGACACAAAGAGACCCAGTACTTC; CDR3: CASSPPGHKETQYF
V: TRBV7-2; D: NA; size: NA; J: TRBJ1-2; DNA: TGTGCCAGCAGCCTCAGACAAGCTGGCTATGGCTACACCTTC; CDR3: CASSLRQAGYGYTF
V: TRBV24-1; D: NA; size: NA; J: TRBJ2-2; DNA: TGTGCCACCGGCAGGGGGGACACCGGGGAGCTGTTTTTT; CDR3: CATGRGDTGELFF
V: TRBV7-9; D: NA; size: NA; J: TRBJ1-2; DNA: TGTGCCAGCAGCCGGGGGGAGGGCTACACCTTC; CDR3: CASSRGEGYTF
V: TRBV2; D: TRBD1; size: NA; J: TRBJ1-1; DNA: TGTGCCAGCGGAGGACAGGGGAAAACTGAAGCTTTCTTT; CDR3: CASGGQGKTEAFF
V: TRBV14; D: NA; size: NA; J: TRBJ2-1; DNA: TGTGCCAGCAGTTATCGGAGGTACTACAATGAGCAGTTCTTC; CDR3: CASSYRRYYNEQFF
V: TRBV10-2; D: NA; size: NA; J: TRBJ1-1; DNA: TGCGCCAGCAGTCACCTACAGGGTGGGGTCACTGAAGCTTTCTTT; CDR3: CASSHLQGGVTEAFF
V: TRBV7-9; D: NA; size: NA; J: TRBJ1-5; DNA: TGTGCCAGCAGCCCGGGGGTGGGCTATAGCAATCAGCCCCAGCATTTT; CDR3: CASSPGVGYSNQPQHF
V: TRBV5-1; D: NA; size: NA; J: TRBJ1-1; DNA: TGCGCCAGCAGAAACAGGGTTGGGACTGAAGCTTTCTTT; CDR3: CASRNRVGTEAFF
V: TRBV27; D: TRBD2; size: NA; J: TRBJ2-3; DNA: TGTGCCAGCAGTCCCGGACTAGCGGTACGATATACGCAGTATTTT; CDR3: CASSPGLAVRYTQYF
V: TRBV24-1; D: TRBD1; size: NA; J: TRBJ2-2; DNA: TGTGCCACCAGTGATTCGGACAGGGCGGGCGGGGAGCTGTTTTTT; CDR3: CATSDSDRAGGELFF
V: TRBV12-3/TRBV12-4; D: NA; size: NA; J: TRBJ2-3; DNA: TGTGCCAGCAGTTTCGGGGGCACAGATACGCAGTATTTT; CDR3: CASSFGGTDTQYF
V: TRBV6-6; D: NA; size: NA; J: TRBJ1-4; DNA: TGTGCCAGCCTAATGGTGGCCGAGGGTGAAAAACTGTTTTTT; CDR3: CASLMVAEGEKLFF
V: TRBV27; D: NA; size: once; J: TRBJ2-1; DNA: TGTGCCAGCAGTCTTAGGGTGGAGGGTTACAATGAGCAGTTCTTC; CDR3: CASSLRVEGYNEQFF
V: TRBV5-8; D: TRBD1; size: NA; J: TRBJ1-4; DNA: TGTGCCAGCAGCCCGGGACAGGGGGAAAATGAAAAACTGTTTTTT; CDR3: CASSPGQGENEKLFF
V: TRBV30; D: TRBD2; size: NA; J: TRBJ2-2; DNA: TGTGCCTGGACTCCGCGCGGACTAGCGGGTGTCACCGGGGAGCTGTTTTTT; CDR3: CAWTPRGLAGVTGELFF
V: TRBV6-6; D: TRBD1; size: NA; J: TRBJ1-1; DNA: TGTGCCAGCAGTCGGGGCCCCGGGACAGGGGACACTGAAGCTTTCTTT; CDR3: CASSRGPGTGDTEAFF
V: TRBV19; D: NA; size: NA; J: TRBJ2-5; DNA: TGTGCCAGTAGTATAAGGTTACAGCAAGAGACCCAGTACTTC; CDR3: CASSIRLQQETQYF
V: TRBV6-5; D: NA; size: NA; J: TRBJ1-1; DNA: TGTGCCAGCAAAGAGGTGGTTGGGGCTTTCTTT; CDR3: CASKEVVGAFF
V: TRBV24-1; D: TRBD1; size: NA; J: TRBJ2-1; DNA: TGTGCCACCAGGGACGGACAGGGGGGGACGGGTGAGCAGTTCTTC; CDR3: CATRDGQGGTGEQFF
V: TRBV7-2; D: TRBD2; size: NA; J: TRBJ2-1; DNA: TGTGCCAGCAGCCTTAGCGGGGGGGCCTACAATGAGCAGTTCTTC; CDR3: CASSLSGGAYNEQFF
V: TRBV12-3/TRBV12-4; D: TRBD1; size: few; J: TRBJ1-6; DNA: TGTGCCAGCAGTACGACAGGGGCGCCCCTCCACTTT; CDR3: CASSTTGAPLHF
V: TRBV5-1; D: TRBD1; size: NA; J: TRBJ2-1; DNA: TGCGCCAGCAGCTCTGGACAGGGTATGTCCAATGAGCAGTTCTTC; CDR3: CASSSGQGMSNEQFF
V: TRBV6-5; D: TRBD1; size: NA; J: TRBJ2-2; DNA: TGTGCCAGCAGATTGACAGGGTTGGACACCGGGGAGCTGTTTTTT; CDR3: CASRLTGLDTGELFF
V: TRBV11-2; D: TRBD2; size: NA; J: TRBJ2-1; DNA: TGTGCCAGCAGTACCTCCCAGACCCCGGGGGGGGGCAAGTTCTTC; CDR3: CASSTSQTPGGGKFF
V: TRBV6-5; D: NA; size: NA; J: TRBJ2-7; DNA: TGTGCCAGCGGACTAAGAGGTTCCTACGAGCAGTACTTC; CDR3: CASGLRGSYEQYF
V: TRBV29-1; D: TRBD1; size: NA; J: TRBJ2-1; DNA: TGCAGCGTCGTCCCGGGACAGGAACGCAGCTCCTACAATGAGCAGTTCTTC; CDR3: CSVVPGQERSSYNEQFF
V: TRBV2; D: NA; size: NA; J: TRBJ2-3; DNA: TGTGCCAGCATGGGCGGGTTTAGCACAGATACGCAGTATTTT; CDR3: CASMGGFSTDTQYF
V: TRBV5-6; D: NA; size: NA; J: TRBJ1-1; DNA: TGTGCCAGCAGCAAGATACAGGGCGGGACTGAAGCTTTCTTT; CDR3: CASSKIQGGTEAFF
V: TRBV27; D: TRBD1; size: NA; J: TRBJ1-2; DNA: TGTGCCAGCAGTCGGTACGGACAGGGGAGCTATGGCTACACCTTC; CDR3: CASSRYGQGSYGYTF
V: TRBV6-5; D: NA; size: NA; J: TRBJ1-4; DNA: TGTGCCAGCAGTTACTCTGGGTCCACCGGGGAAAAACTGTTTTTT; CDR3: CASSYSGSTGEKLFF
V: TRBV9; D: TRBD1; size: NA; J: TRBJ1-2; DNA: TGTGCCAGCAGCGGATGGTCAGGGGGCTATGGCTACACCTTC; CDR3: CASSGWSGGYGYTF
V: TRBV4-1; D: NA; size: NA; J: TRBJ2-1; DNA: TGCGCCAGCAGCCAAGATGGAGGGATAGCGTTCTTC; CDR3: CASSQDGGIAFF